This T cell receptor (beta chain) is drawn from a study of cytomegalovirus exposure and HLA in healthy donors. Germline V gene data show CDR1 as MGHDK and CDR2 as SYGVNS. The CDR3 totals 13 residues. V lost 2 bases to trimming and J lost 4 bases, with 8 bases between them. In this sample, this clone turned up a few times. 13 Jbeta primers and 60 Vbeta primers were used for the PCR. The table came from immunoSEQ multiplex PCR; TCRdb's copy has only in-frame clones and leaves some out. The repertoire includes approximately 220,000 clones, about 80% of them detected once, and 1.4% sits in the top ten. This TCR was recovered from a girl between 5 and 17 years old in good health and CMV-seronegative. The chain uses TRBV25-1 and TRBJ1-2; D might be TRBD1 (5 bases). Sample: PBMCs. CDR3 in amino acids: CASSEAGLYGYTF. CDR3 nucleotide sequence: TGTGCCAGCAGTGAAGCGGGACTCTATGGCTACACCTTC.